The rows below give T cell receptor beta chains drawn from one sample of a study of blood T cell repertoires in COVID-19. Assay: immunoSEQ multiplex PCR; the TCRdb copy retains only in-frame clones and omits some. The sample has 130,000 or so clones; approximately 86% are singletons. The specimen sequenced was peripheral blood. The receptors originated from a woman aged 45-59 years who had recovered from COVID-19. The CDR3 runs from the conserved cysteine through the conserved F or W. The order of the fields is clone size, D gene, V gene, J gene, CDR3 DNA, CDR3 protein. The D gene is left open where the match is weak. Size is stated for part of the rows, as once, few or many counts, or as a class when the clone is expanded.

many	TRBD2	TRBV27	TRBJ2-3	TGTGCCAGCGGGTCCCCACAGCGGGAGATCACAGATACGCAGTATTTT	CASGSPQREITDTQYF
once	TRBD1	TRBV30	TRBJ2-3	TGTGCCTGGAGTGTACAGGGGGCGAAAGATACGCAGTATTTT	CAWSVQGAKDTQYF
few	TRBD2	TRBV7-3	TRBJ2-2	TGTGCCAGCAGCTTAACGGGTAGCGGGGGAGGCACCGGGGAGCTGTTTTTT	CASSLTGSGGGTGELFF
-	-	TRBV30	TRBJ1-6	TGTGCCTGGAGTGGAGTGCGGGGCATCTCGATTCCCCTCCACTTT	CAWSGVRGISIPLHF
-	-	TRBV24-1	TRBJ2-3	TGTGCCACCACCGCCGGGAACTCCAGAGATACGCAGTATTTT	CATTAGNSRDTQYF
-	TRBD1	TRBV4-3	TRBJ1-6	TGCGCCAGCAGCCAAGATTCAGGGGGGAGCTCCTATAATTCACCCCTCCACTTT	CASSQDSGGSSYNSPLHF
-	-	TRBV30	TRBJ2-3	TGTGCCTGGAATGCCCTAAGAACAGATACGCAGTATTTT	CAWNALRTDTQYF
-	TRBD1	TRBV29-1	TRBJ2-6	TGCAGCGTTAATAGCCCAGGGGGCGCGGACTCTGGGGCCAACGTCCTGACTTTC	CSVNSPGGADSGANVLTF
-	-	TRBV4-1	TRBJ1-1	TGCGCCAGCAGCCAGGCATTACTAAGTATGAACACTGAAGCTTTCTTT	CASSQALLSMNTEAFF
-	-	TRBV7-9	TRBJ1-1	TGTGCCAGCAGCTTCGGGGAAGGTAGCACTGAAGCTTTCTTT	CASSFGEGSTEAFF